This TCR beta chain was identified in a study of technical replicates of blood from a few donors. The table came from immunoSEQ multiplex PCR; TCRdb's copy has only in-frame clones and leaves some out. The data show around 93,000 clones, with approximately 95% seen just once and less than 0.35% held by the top ten. What was sequenced was T cells isolated from PBMCs. The clonotype was recovered from a human donor in good health.

CDR3 sequence reads: CASRMSLGTDTQYF. In DNA form, the CDR3 reads TGTGCCAGCAGGATGTCCCTAGGCACAGATACGCAGTATTTT. This chain links TRBV27 with TRBJ2-3, with no clear D. V dropped 6 bases and J dropped 1 base, with 11 bases sitting between them. This CDR3 contains 14 residues. Germline CDR1 MNHEY, CDR2 SMNVEV (reference sequence).